This T cell receptor beta chain comes out of a study of shared clonotypes between healthy human individuals. In the study overall: Researchers drew samples from a couple of women and a few men aged 18 to 49. Study-wide points: Compared with clonotypes that all four donors shared, non-shared clonotypes had lower generation probabilities.

The CDR3 is 15 amino acids. The V end lost 6 bases, the J end lost 3 bases, and 20 bases lay between the germline ends. Germline CDR1 and CDR2: SQVTM and ANQGSEA. About this clone itself: The antigen is unknown.

Using around 200 ng DNA, approximately 30,000 T cell genomes, the sorted-subset replicate PCRs were run. Using immunoSEQ multiplex PCR, the repertoire was profiled, and TCRdb retains in-frame clones only, with some absent. This table holds about 710,000 clones, 73% found once. The V call is TRBV29-1, the J call TRBJ2-5, with D perhaps TRBD1 (6 bases). The sample consisted of memory CD4+ T cells sorted from blood. Subset given: CD45RA-negative fraction. The receptor comes from a woman between 25 and 40 years old in good health. The CDR3 loop reads CSVQTQGKNKETQYF. In DNA, the CDR3 is TGCAGCGTACAGACCCAGGGGAAAAATAAAGAGACCCAGTACTTC.